These T cell receptor beta chains were read from a single sample in a study of beta chain features in type 1 diabetes. Clones were read by immunoSEQ multiplex PCR, and TCRdb kept only the in-frame ones, dropping some. The sample gives 200,000 to 300,000 clones, about a tenth of which show up once; around 0.017% is in the top ten. Sequencing was done on a sample of naive CD4+ T cells from blood. These receptors were obtained from a man under 40 with type 1 diabetes. The CDR3 runs from the conserved cysteine through the conserved F or W. Each record gives: CDR3 protein, CDR3 DNA, J gene, V gene, clone size, D gene, CDR3 length. A D gene is named only where the DNA matches it firmly. Expanded clones get a size class; other rows say once, few or many, or leave the size out.

cdr3_aa: CASSTLERPRDTQYF
cdr3_nt: TGTGCCAGCAGCACCTTGGAGCGGCCAAGAGATACGCAGTATTTT
j_call: TRBJ2-3
v_call: TRBV6-6
clone_size: -
d_call: -
cdr3_length: 15

cdr3_aa: CASSADRGLYEQYF
cdr3_nt: TGTGCCAGCAGCGCCGACAGGGGCCTCTACGAGCAGTACTTC
j_call: TRBJ2-7
v_call: TRBV5-4
clone_size: few
d_call: TRBD1
cdr3_length: 14

cdr3_aa: CASSLGGLDPAETQYF
cdr3_nt: TGTGCCAGCAGCTTGGGAGGACTAGATCCTGCGGAGACCCAGTACTTC
j_call: TRBJ2-5
v_call: TRBV5-4
clone_size: -
d_call: TRBD2
cdr3_length: 16

cdr3_aa: CASSLRVAGTTDTQYF
cdr3_nt: TGTGCCAGCAGCTTAAGGGTAGCGGGGACCACAGATACGCAGTATTTT
j_call: TRBJ2-3
v_call: TRBV7-3
clone_size: -
d_call: TRBD2
cdr3_length: 16

cdr3_aa: CASSAGQEGNEQFF
cdr3_nt: TGCGCCAGCAGCGCCGGACAGGAGGGGAATGAGCAGTTCTTC
j_call: TRBJ2-1
v_call: TRBV5-1
clone_size: -
d_call: -
cdr3_length: 14

cdr3_aa: CASSQLGGVHNEQFF
cdr3_nt: TGTGCCAGCAGCCAACTCGGGGGGGTCCACAATGAGCAGTTCTTC
j_call: TRBJ2-1
v_call: TRBV6-5
clone_size: -
d_call: TRBD2
cdr3_length: 15

cdr3_aa: CASSTGQGHEQYF
cdr3_nt: TGCGCCAGCAGCACCGGACAGGGCCACGAGCAGTACTTC
j_call: TRBJ2-7
v_call: TRBV5-1
clone_size: -
d_call: TRBD1
cdr3_length: 13

cdr3_aa: CASSTGQLSGANVLTF
cdr3_nt: TGTGCCAGCTCAACCGGACAGCTCTCTGGGGCCAACGTCCTGACTTTC
j_call: TRBJ2-6
v_call: TRBV18
clone_size: few
d_call: -
cdr3_length: 16

cdr3_aa: CARGTTQETQYF
cdr3_nt: TGTGCCAGAGGGACTACTCAAGAGACCCAGTACTTC
j_call: TRBJ2-5
v_call: TRBV2
clone_size: -
d_call: TRBD2
cdr3_length: 12

cdr3_aa: CASSGTGRMNTEAFF
cdr3_nt: TGTGCCAGTAGTGGGACAGGGAGGATGAACACTGAAGCTTTCTTT
j_call: TRBJ1-1
v_call: TRBV19
clone_size: few
d_call: TRBD1
cdr3_length: 15

cdr3_aa: CASTRAGTSYNEQFF
cdr3_nt: TGTGCCAGTACCAGGGCGGGGACTAGCTACAATGAGCAGTTCTTC
j_call: TRBJ2-1
v_call: TRBV19
clone_size: few
d_call: TRBD2
cdr3_length: 15

cdr3_aa: CASSVQANEQFF
cdr3_nt: TGTGCCAGCAGTGTACAGGCCAATGAGCAGTTCTTC
j_call: TRBJ2-1
v_call: TRBV2
clone_size: -
d_call: -
cdr3_length: 12

cdr3_aa: CASSLGGGADTQYF
cdr3_nt: TGTGCCAGCAGCTTGGGAGGGGGTGCAGATACGCAGTATTTT
j_call: TRBJ2-3
v_call: TRBV5-4
clone_size: few
d_call: -
cdr3_length: 14

cdr3_aa: CASSGRQEKLFF
cdr3_nt: TGTGCCAGTAGTGGTCGACAGGAAAAACTGTTTTTT
j_call: TRBJ1-4
v_call: TRBV19
clone_size: few
d_call: -
cdr3_length: 12

cdr3_aa: CASSGSGHEAFF
cdr3_nt: TGTGCCAGCAGTGGATCGGGACACGAAGCTTTCTTT
j_call: TRBJ1-1
v_call: TRBV6-4
clone_size: -
d_call: -
cdr3_length: 12

cdr3_aa: CASSPGGPTDTQYF
cdr3_nt: TGTGCCAGCAGCCCGGGGGGGCCCACAGATACGCAGTATTTT
j_call: TRBJ2-3
v_call: TRBV7-3
clone_size: -
d_call: TRBD2
cdr3_length: 14

cdr3_aa: CASKGGGSVYEQYF
cdr3_nt: TGTGCCAGCAAAGGAGGGGGCTCGGTCTACGAGCAGTACTTC
j_call: TRBJ2-7
v_call: TRBV28
clone_size: -
d_call: -
cdr3_length: 14

cdr3_aa: CASSTKPQGRGSYEQYF
cdr3_nt: TGCGCCAGCAGCACGAAGCCACAGGGAAGAGGGTCCTACGAGCAGTACTTC
j_call: TRBJ2-7
v_call: TRBV5-1
clone_size: -
d_call: -
cdr3_length: 17

cdr3_aa: CSVEGPAYEQYF
cdr3_nt: TGCAGCGTTGAAGGGCCAGCGTACGAGCAGTACTTC
j_call: TRBJ2-7
v_call: TRBV29-1
clone_size: -
d_call: -
cdr3_length: 12

cdr3_aa: CASSQELTPTNEKLFF
cdr3_nt: TGTGCCAGCAGCCAAGAGCTGACACCAACTAATGAAAAACTGTTTTTT
j_call: TRBJ1-4
v_call: TRBV4-2
clone_size: few
d_call: -
cdr3_length: 16

cdr3_aa: CASSSTSGSSTDTQYF
cdr3_nt: TGTGCCAGCAGCTCGACTAGCGGGAGTAGCACAGATACGCAGTATTTT
j_call: TRBJ2-3
v_call: TRBV5-4
clone_size: -
d_call: TRBD2
cdr3_length: 16

cdr3_aa: CASSYLVGDTEAFF
cdr3_nt: TGTGCCAGCAGTTACTTGGTAGGGGACACTGAAGCTTTCTTT
j_call: TRBJ1-1
v_call: TRBV6-5
clone_size: few
d_call: -
cdr3_length: 14

cdr3_aa: CASSYSQGAGEQYF
cdr3_nt: TGTGCCAGCAGTTACTCGCAGGGGGCGGGCGAGCAGTACTTC
j_call: TRBJ2-7
v_call: TRBV6-6
clone_size: few
d_call: TRBD1
cdr3_length: 14

cdr3_aa: CASSPWHEQYF
cdr3_nt: TGTGCCAGCAGCCCATGGCACGAGCAGTACTTC
j_call: TRBJ2-7
v_call: TRBV28
clone_size: few
d_call: -
cdr3_length: 11

cdr3_aa: CEDREDSPLHF
cdr3_nt: TGCGAGGACCGGGAAGATTCACCCCTCCACTTT
j_call: TRBJ1-6
v_call: TRBV14
clone_size: few
d_call: -
cdr3_length: 11

cdr3_aa: CASSVGLSGETQYF
cdr3_nt: TGTGCCAGCAGCGTAGGCCTTTCCGGGGAGACCCAGTACTTC
j_call: TRBJ2-5
v_call: TRBV9
clone_size: few
d_call: -
cdr3_length: 14

cdr3_aa: CASSLSEGSGANVLTF
cdr3_nt: TGTGCCAGCAGTTTATCTGAGGGCTCTGGGGCCAACGTCCTGACTTTC
j_call: TRBJ2-6
v_call: TRBV27
clone_size: -
d_call: -
cdr3_length: 16

cdr3_aa: CASSASGGAYEQYF
cdr3_nt: TGTGCCAGCAGTGCAAGCGGGGGGGCCTACGAGCAGTACTTC
j_call: TRBJ2-7
v_call: TRBV9
clone_size: -
d_call: TRBD2
cdr3_length: 14

cdr3_aa: CASRSGTVYSPLHF
cdr3_nt: TGTGCCAGCAGATCCGGGACAGTATATTCACCCCTCCACTTT
j_call: TRBJ1-6
v_call: TRBV7-9
clone_size: few
d_call: TRBD1
cdr3_length: 14

cdr3_aa: CASSMGAGETQYF
cdr3_nt: TGTGCCAGCTCCATGGGGGCCGGAGAGACCCAGTACTTC
j_call: TRBJ2-5
v_call: TRBV2
clone_size: -
d_call: -
cdr3_length: 13

cdr3_aa: CASSQSFRGGELFF
cdr3_nt: TGTGCCAGCAGCCAATCGTTTAGAGGCGGGGAGCTGTTTTTT
j_call: TRBJ2-2
v_call: TRBV14
clone_size: -
d_call: -
cdr3_length: 14

cdr3_aa: CASSIQGDNEQFF
cdr3_nt: TGTGCCAGTAGTATCCAAGGGGACAATGAGCAGTTCTTC
j_call: TRBJ2-1
v_call: TRBV19
clone_size: -
d_call: -
cdr3_length: 13

cdr3_aa: CASSVRGLTGELFF
cdr3_nt: TGTGCCAGCAGTGTAAGGGGTCTCACCGGGGAGCTGTTTTTT
j_call: TRBJ2-2
v_call: TRBV2
clone_size: few
d_call: -
cdr3_length: 14

cdr3_aa: CASSLDPPGETQYF
cdr3_nt: TGTGCCAGCAGTTTAGACCCTCCGGGAGAGACCCAGTACTTC
j_call: TRBJ2-5
v_call: TRBV6-6
clone_size: -
d_call: -
cdr3_length: 14

cdr3_aa: CASSQGLTGGEKLFF
cdr3_nt: TGTGCCAGCAGCCAAGGTTTGACAGGGGGAGAAAAACTGTTTTTT
j_call: TRBJ1-4
v_call: TRBV14
clone_size: -
d_call: TRBD1
cdr3_length: 15

cdr3_aa: CASSQDSPSYEQYF
cdr3_nt: TGCGCCAGCAGCCAGGACAGTCCGTCCTACGAGCAGTACTTC
j_call: TRBJ2-7
v_call: TRBV5-1
clone_size: few
d_call: -
cdr3_length: 14

cdr3_aa: CASSLRGVTGELFF
cdr3_nt: TGTGCCAGCAGCTTACGGGGTGTCACCGGGGAGCTGTTTTTT
j_call: TRBJ2-2
v_call: TRBV11-2
clone_size: -
d_call: -
cdr3_length: 14

cdr3_aa: CASSLLGADTQYF
cdr3_nt: TGCGCCAGCAGCTTGTTGGGCGCAGATACGCAGTATTTT
j_call: TRBJ2-3
v_call: TRBV5-1
clone_size: -
d_call: -
cdr3_length: 13

cdr3_aa: CASSLPSGEQYF
cdr3_nt: TGTGCCAGCAGCTTGCCCTCGGGCGAGCAGTACTTC
j_call: TRBJ2-7
v_call: TRBV5-4
clone_size: -
d_call: -
cdr3_length: 12

cdr3_aa: CASSQDAGTEQYF
cdr3_nt: TGCGCCAGCAGCCAAGATGCGGGGACCGAGCAGTACTTC
j_call: TRBJ2-7
v_call: TRBV4-3
clone_size: few
d_call: -
cdr3_length: 13

cdr3_aa: CASSLGQWETQYF
cdr3_nt: TGTGCCAGCAGCTTAGGCCAGTGGGAGACCCAGTACTTC
j_call: TRBJ2-5
v_call: TRBV7-2
clone_size: -
d_call: -
cdr3_length: 13

cdr3_aa: CASSVASGGETQYF
cdr3_nt: TGTGCCAGCAGCGTAGCAAGCGGGGGGGAGACCCAGTACTTC
j_call: TRBJ2-5
v_call: TRBV9
clone_size: -
d_call: TRBD2
cdr3_length: 14

cdr3_aa: CASRARGLSGNTIYF
cdr3_nt: TGTGCCAGCAGAGCGAGGGGACTCTCTGGAAACACCATATATTTT
j_call: TRBJ1-3
v_call: TRBV13
clone_size: few
d_call: -
cdr3_length: 15

cdr3_aa: CASSLGRGYTF
cdr3_nt: TGTGCCAGCAGCCTTGGGCGTGGCTACACCTTC
j_call: TRBJ1-2
v_call: TRBV9
clone_size: few
d_call: -
cdr3_length: 11

cdr3_aa: CAWSRGGVGTGELFF
cdr3_nt: TGTGCCTGGAGCCGGGGGGGGGTAGGCACCGGGGAGCTGTTTTTT
j_call: TRBJ2-2
v_call: TRBV30
clone_size: few
d_call: TRBD2
cdr3_length: 15

cdr3_aa: CASSPSLYGTGELFF
cdr3_nt: TGTGCCAGCAGCCCTAGTCTCTACGGGACCGGGGAGCTGTTTTTT
j_call: TRBJ2-2
v_call: TRBV9
clone_size: -
d_call: -
cdr3_length: 15

cdr3_aa: CASSFQGGGEDIQYF
cdr3_nt: TGTGCCAGCAGTTTCCAGGGCGGGGGCGAGGACATTCAGTACTTC
j_call: TRBJ2-4
v_call: TRBV28
clone_size: -
d_call: -
cdr3_length: 15

cdr3_aa: CASSPLYRDNQETQYF
cdr3_nt: TGTGCCAGCTCACCGCTATACCGGGACAACCAAGAGACCCAGTACTTC
j_call: TRBJ2-5
v_call: TRBV18
clone_size: few
d_call: -
cdr3_length: 16